These 10 T cell receptor beta chains came from one sample sequenced in a study of blood T cell repertoires in COVID-19. Method: immunoSEQ multiplex PCR; TCRdb's copy keeps in-frame clones and lacks some. The sample lists 98,000 or so clones, over 75% seen once, with under 5% in the top ten. The sequenced sample consisted of peripheral blood. The receptor source for this set is a woman in her 70s with acute or convalescent COVID-19.

The chain carries TRBV18 and TRBJ2-3; D gene ambiguous. With 0 bases removed from V and 1 base from J, the gap between germline ends came to 8 bases. There are 15 residues in the CDR3. Germline CDR1 and CDR2: KGHSH and LQKENI. The CDR3 coding sequence is TGTGCCAGCTCACCACCAGGAGAGGGCACAGATACGCAGTATTTT. Translating gives CASSPPGEGTDTQYF.

This sequence joins TRBV6-6 and TRBJ2-2, with 7 bases matching TRBD2. The CDR3 consists of 17 residues. CDR1 is MNHNY and CDR2 is SVGAGI in the germline V gene (reference sequence). Trimming took 5 bases from V and 5 from J; bases not matched to a gene: 14. The CDR3 spells CASSHRSGHGGTGELFF. CDR3 bases: TGTGCCAGCAGTCACCGTTCCGGACACGGGGGGACCGGGGAGCTGTTTTTT.

In its sample, this clone was seen once. The rearrangement joins TRBV10-1 to TRBJ2-3; 14 nucleotides agree with TRBD2. The germline gives CDR1 WNHNN, CDR2 SYGVQD (reference sequence). The CDR3 spans 17 residues. V dropped 6 bases and J dropped 0; count of bases not matched to a gene: 5. CDR3: CASRVGLAGGSTDTQYF. The CDR3 DNA reads TGCGCCAGCAGGGTAGGACTAGCGGGGGGAAGCACAGATACGCAGTATTTT.

The V gene is TRBV28, the J gene TRBJ1-1; TRBD1 might be the D (5 bases). CDR3 length: 15 residues. The germline gives CDR1 MDHEN, CDR2 SYDVKM. V was clipped by 5 bases and J by 3 bases, with 16 bases between them. CDR3 sequence reads: CASSIRVARDTEAFF. Written as DNA, the CDR3 is TGTGCCAGCAGTATCAGGGTCGCTCGAGACACTGAAGCTTTCTTT.

This clone was counted between two and nine times. The chain is built from TRBV7-9 and TRBJ2-1; 10 bases map to TRBD2. This CDR3 has 14 residues. J lost 8 bases, V lost 5 bases, and 6 bases had no gene match. Per germline, CDR1 SEHNR and CDR2 FQNEAQ (reference sequence). CDR3 sequence reads: CASSPHGTSDEQFF. The DNA of the CDR3 is TGTGCCAGCAGCCCCCACGGGACTAGCGATGAGCAGTTCTTC. The full variable domain, in which reference TRBV7-9 and TRBJ2-1 provide the parts outside the CDR3, is DTGVSQNPRHKITKRGQNVTFRCDPISEHNRLYWYRQTLGQGPEFLTYFQNEAQLEKSRLLSDRFSAERPKGSFSTLEIQRTEQGDSAMYLCASSPHGTSDEQFFGPGTRLTVL.

CDR3 nucleotides: TGCGCCAGCAGCTTTGGATCTGGAGCGAACACTGAAGCTTTCTTT. Residues: CASSFGSGANTEAFF. V is TRBV5-1 and J is TRBJ1-1; D is unclear. Trimming left V 2 bases short and J 1 base short, with 12 bases between. Germline assignment: CDR1 SGHRS and CDR2 YFSETQ. The CDR3 contains 15 residues.

The rearrangement joins TRBV21-1 to TRBJ1-2; no DNA check was done on the table's D call, TRBD1. TRBV21-1 represents a pseudogene. This CDR3 region has 13 residues. CDR3: CASKSSVNVGYTF. The CDR3 DNA sequence: TGTGCCAGCAAGTCTTCAGTTAACGTTGGCTACACCTTC.

J is TRBJ1-4 and V is TRBV12-3 or TRBV12-4; weak D call: TRBD1 (5 bases). CDR3 length equals 13 residues. V was pared by 3 bases and J by 8 bases, with 10 bases between. The DNA for the CDR3 is TGTGCCAGCAGTTTGGGGGGAAAGGAAAAACTGTTTTTT. It translates to CASSLGGKEKLFF.

The V gene is TRBV6-5, the J gene TRBJ1-3; TRBD1 might be the D (5 bases). Germline CDR1 and CDR2: MNHEY and SVGAGI. V lost 5 bases and J 0 bases, leaving 11 bases between the germline ends. This CDR3 spans 15 amino acids. The CDR3 sequence: CASSKGLISGNTIYF. Written as DNA, the CDR3 is TGTGCCAGCAGTAAGGGACTGATCTCTGGAAACACCATATATTTT.

J is TRBJ1-2 and V is TRBV5-1; 9 bases align to TRBD1. V lost 4 bases, J lost 4 bases, and 8 bases stayed unmatched. In germline, CDR1 is SGHRS, CDR2 YFSETQ. This CDR3 contains 15 residues. The CDR3 protein is CASSNDPGQGYGYTF. CDR3 in DNA: TGCGCCAGCAGCAACGACCCGGGACAGGGCTATGGCTACACCTTC.